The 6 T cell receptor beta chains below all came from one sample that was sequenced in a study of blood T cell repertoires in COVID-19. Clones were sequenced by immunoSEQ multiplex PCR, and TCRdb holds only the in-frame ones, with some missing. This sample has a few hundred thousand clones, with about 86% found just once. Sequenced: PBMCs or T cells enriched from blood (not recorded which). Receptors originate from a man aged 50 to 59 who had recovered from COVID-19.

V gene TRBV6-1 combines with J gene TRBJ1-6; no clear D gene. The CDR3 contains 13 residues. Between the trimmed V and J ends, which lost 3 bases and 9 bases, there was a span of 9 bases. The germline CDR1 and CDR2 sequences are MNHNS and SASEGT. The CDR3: CASSEAGFSPLHF. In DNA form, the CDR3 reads TGTGCCAGCAGTGAGGCGGGGTTTTCACCCCTCCACTTT.

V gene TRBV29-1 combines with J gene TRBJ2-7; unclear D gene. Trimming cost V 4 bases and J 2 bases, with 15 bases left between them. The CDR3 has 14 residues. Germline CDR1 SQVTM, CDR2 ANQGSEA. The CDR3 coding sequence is TGCAGCGTTGTGGGCAGTTTTCGCGCCTACGAGCAGTACTTC. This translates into CSVVGSFRAYEQYF.

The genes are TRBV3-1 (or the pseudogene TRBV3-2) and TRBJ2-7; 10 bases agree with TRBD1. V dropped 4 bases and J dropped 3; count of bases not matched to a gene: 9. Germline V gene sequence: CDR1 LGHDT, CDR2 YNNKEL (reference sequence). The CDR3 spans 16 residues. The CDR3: CASSPPPGQGNYEQYF. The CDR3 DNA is TGTGCCAGCAGCCCGCCACCGGGACAGGGGAACTACGAGCAGTACTTC.

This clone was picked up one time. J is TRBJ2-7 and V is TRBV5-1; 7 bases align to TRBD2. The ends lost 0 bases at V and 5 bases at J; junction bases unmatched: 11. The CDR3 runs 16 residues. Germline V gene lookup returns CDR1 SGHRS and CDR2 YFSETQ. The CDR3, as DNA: TGCGCCAGCAGCTTGGCGGGGGGAGAAGTGAGGAACGAGCAGTACTTC. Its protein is CASSLAGGEVRNEQYF.

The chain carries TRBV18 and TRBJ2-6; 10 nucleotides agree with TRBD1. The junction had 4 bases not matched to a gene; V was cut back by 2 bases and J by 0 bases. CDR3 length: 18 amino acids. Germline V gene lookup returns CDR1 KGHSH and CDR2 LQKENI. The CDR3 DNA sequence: TGTGCCAGCTCACCAATCAGGACAGGGGGCTCTGGGGCCAACGTCCTGACTTTC. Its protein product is CASSPIRTGGSGANVLTF. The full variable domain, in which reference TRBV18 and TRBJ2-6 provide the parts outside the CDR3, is NAGVMQNPRHLVRRRGQEARLRCSPMKGHSHVYWYRQLPEEGLKFMVYLQKENIIDESGMPKERFSAEFPKEGPSILRIQQVVRGDSAAYFCASSPIRTGGSGANVLTFGAGSRLTVL.

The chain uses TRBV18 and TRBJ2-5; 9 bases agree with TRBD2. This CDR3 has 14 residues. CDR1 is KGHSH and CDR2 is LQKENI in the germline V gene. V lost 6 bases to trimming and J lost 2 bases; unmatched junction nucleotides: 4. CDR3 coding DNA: TGTGCCAGCTCTCCAGGACTAGCGCAAGAGACCCAGTACTTC. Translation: CASSPGLAQETQYF.